The 9 T cell receptor beta chains in this list originate from one sample, sequenced in a study of Graves' ophthalmopathy and Graves' hyperthyroidism (dated by TCRdb to the late 2010s). The instrument given in TCRdb is Illumina HiSeq 2000. TCR beta CDR3 regions were amplified from RNA transcripts for repertoire sequencing. The first round of RT-PCR was done with HTBI primers and the Qiagen OneStep RT-PCR kit, and was followed by a second round of multiplex PCR, then size selection and purification. TCRdb reanalyzed the raw reads on its own, using fastp at Q25 for trimming and MiXCR for clone calling, and kept in-frame beta chains. Rows with a matching CDR3 protein are joined into one entry that keeps the most common DNA and genes. For this sample the table gives 600,000 to 650,000 distinct CDR3 sequences, of which 22% were detected only once. Around 7% of the sample goes to the ten largest clones.

Input material: peripheral blood. The receptors stem from a woman in her late teens or twenties with stable Graves' hyperthyroidism. Some clones in this sample may be carry-over from other donors' samples. Donor details come from another sample of the same person, matched by shared clones.

This clonotype occurred many times. The chain couples TRBV20-1 to TRBJ2-5; D perhaps matches TRBD1 (6 bases). Trimming stripped 5 bases from V and 1 base from J, with 11 bases between. This CDR3 has 13 amino acids. Germline V gives CDR1 DFQATT, CDR2 SNEGSKA (reference sequence). The CDR3 sequence is CSAARTVQETQYF. CDR3 DNA: TGCAGTGCTGCCCGGACAGTCCAAGAGACCCAGTACTTC.

This clonotype came up many times. J is TRBJ1-2 and V is TRBV10-3; the D is unclear. Germline V CDR1 and CDR2: ENHRY, SYGVKD. The CDR3 has 11 residues. Trimming cost V 0 bases and J 7 bases, with 3 bases left between them. The CDR3 DNA reads as TGTGCCATCAGTGAGTCGGGTGGCTACACCTTC. Translating gives CAISESGGYTF.

This clonotype came up many times. This chain joins TRBV15 and TRBJ1-6; 8 nucleotides match TRBD1. CDR1 and CDR2 (germline): LNHNV, YYDKDF (reference sequence). CDR3 length: 17 residues. The junction had 12 bases not matched to a gene; V was cut back by 4 bases and J by 7 bases. Written as DNA, the CDR3 is TGTGCCACCAGCAAAGGGGGCAGGGGGCATTTCAATTCACCCCTCCACTTT. Encoded protein: CATSKGGRGHFNSPLHF.

The rearrangement links TRBV28 to TRBJ2-5; the D is unclear. Germline loops: CDR1 MDHEN, CDR2 SYDVKM. CDR3 length: 13 residues. V shed 7 bases and J shed 5 bases, with 14 bases lying between them. As DNA, the CDR3 is TGTGCCAGCACCCTGCGAGCTAGTGAGACCCAGTACTTC. Protein product: CASTLRASETQYF.

This clonotype was counted ten times or more. The chain couples TRBV5-1 to TRBJ1-2; D is perhaps TRBD1 (6 bases). Per germline, CDR1 SGHRS and CDR2 YFSETQ. The V end lost 5 bases, the J end lost 6 bases, and 14 bases lay between the germline ends. The CDR3 length is 13 residues. The chain's CDR3 is CASREGRGDGYTF. The CDR3 DNA sequence: TGCGCCAGCAGAGAGGGCAGGGGTGATGGCTACACCTTC.

Here the CDR3 reads CASSSGQGVHQPQHF. In nucleotides, the CDR3 is TGTGCCAGCAGCTCGGGACAGGGGGTTCATCAGCCCCAGCATTTT. The chain has TRBV7-9 and TRBJ1-5, with 11 nucleotides matching TRBD1. This CDR3 is built from 15 residues. CDR1 is SEHNR, CDR2 FQNEAQ, per germline (reference sequence). The V and J ends lost 4 bases and 5 bases, in that order; junction bases with no gene match: 4.

This clonotype was detected only a few times. The chain couples TRBV15 to TRBJ2-5; a weak D match, TRBD1 (5 bases). The V end lost 0 bases, the J end lost 5 bases, and 13 bases lay between the germline ends. The CDR3 has 15 amino acids. Germline CDR1 and CDR2: LNHNV and YYDKDF (reference sequence). The CDR3 is CATSRDRTTIETQYF. CDR3 bases: TGTGCCACCAGCAGAGATCGGACAACGATCGAGACCCAGTACTTC.

The chain links TRBV4-2 to TRBJ2-5, with 7 bases lining up with TRBD2. The J call may be faulty, since TRBJ2-1 better matches the DNA end. Per the germline V gene, CDR1 is LGHNA and CDR2 is YNFKEQ. This CDR3 spans 12 amino acids. CDR3 sequence (DNA): TGTGCCAGCAGCCAGGGGGGGGGTGAGCAGTTCTTC. This encodes CASSQGGGEQFF.

This clonotype was observed a handful of times. The J gene is TRBJ2-4, the V gene TRBV28; D uncertain. This CDR3 has 15 amino acids. The V gene's germline CDR1 is MDHEN and CDR2 SYDVKM. The V gene lost 5 bases and the J gene lost 2 bases, with 13 bases spanning the gap. CDR3 amino acids: CASSLLTRSKNIQYF. CDR3 DNA: TGTGCCAGCAGTCTATTAACCAGGTCCAAAAACATTCAGTACTTC.